Following are 18 T cell receptor beta chains from one sample sequenced in a study of spatial heterogeneity in lung cancer. General observations from the study: For expanded intratumoral alpha and beta TCRs, counts tracked tumor mutation counts.

No cognate antigen is known for these TCRs. Time point noted: sample taken at primary tumor resection. TCRdb analysed the 5' RACE reads with MiXCR anew, one entry per CDR3 protein. The table records 4,500 to 6,500 distinct CDR3 sequences, more than 4% of them present only once. Sequencing was performed on lung tumor tissue, taken at surgery. Receptors were obtained from a male donor with early-stage non-small cell lung cancer.

This clonotype qualifies as medium-sized. This beta chain is an unintended read in a library built for alpha chains; its size means little. The chain combines TRBV5-4 with TRBJ1-2, with 7 positions matching TRBD1. Germline V CDR1 and CDR2: SGHNT, YYREEE (reference sequence). Trimming removed 4 bases from V and 5 bases from J; junction bases left unmatched: 11. The CDR3 length is 15 residues. CDR3: CASSPRGTEPYGYTF. DNA for the CDR3: TGTGCCAGCAGCCCCCGGGGGACAGAACCTTATGGCTACACCTTC.

In this sample, this clonotype is medium-sized (0.01 to 0.1%). This beta chain is a stray read from a library made for alpha chains; its abundance is not meaningful. V gene TRBV7-9 combines with J gene TRBJ1-1; no clear D gene. This CDR3 has 16 residues. Trimming pared 1 base from V and 0 bases from J, leaving 12 bases between. Germline values: CDR1 SEHNR, CDR2 FQNEAQ (reference sequence). For the CDR3, the DNA is TGTGCCAGCAGCTTAGGCTCAGGCCTAGTGAACACTGAAGCTTTCTTT. Protein sequence: CASSLGSGLVNTEAFF.

This clonotype was seen ten or more times. This beta chain is an unintended read in a library built for alpha chains; its size means little. The chain joins TRBV28 to TRBJ2-1; 12 positions agree with TRBD2. V was pared by 6 bases and J by 5 bases, with 5 bases of the junction left unmatched. The length of the CDR3 is 15 residues. Germline assignment: CDR1 MDHEN and CDR2 SYDVKM. The CDR3 DNA sequence: TGTGCCAGCAGGGCTAGCGGGAGGGCCAACAATGAGCAGTTCTTC. It is translated as CASRASGRANNEQFF.

In this sample, this clonotype turned up many times. This beta chain was picked up by a library intended for alpha chains and is off target, so its count carries little meaning. The chain has TRBV12-3 or TRBV12-4 and TRBJ2-1; the D is unclear. Trimming stripped 7 bases from V and 2 bases from J, with 12 bases between. This CDR3 is built from 14 residues. For the CDR3, the DNA is TGTGCCAGCAATCCCGGGCGTGCCTACAATGAGCAGTTCTTC. Protein sequence: CASNPGRAYNEQFF.

By frequency in the sample, this clonotype is medium-sized. This beta chain is a stray read from a library made for alpha chains; its abundance is not meaningful. The rearrangement uses TRBV10-1 and TRBJ2-1; a possible D gene is TRBD1 (6 bases). Germline CDR1 is WNHNN and CDR2 is SYGVQD (reference sequence). CDR3 length: 16 amino acids. Trimming cost V 3 bases and J 8 bases, with 20 bases left between them. The CDR3, as DNA: TGCGCCAGCAGTGAAGGTTCTGGGACATATGGAGATGAGCAGTTCTTC. Its protein is CASSEGSGTYGDEQFF.

This clonotype is deemed medium-sized (0.01 to 0.1%). This beta chain is a stray read from a library made for alpha chains; its abundance is not meaningful. In nucleotides, the CDR3 is TGCAGTGCCCACAGGGGACAGGGATATAATTCACCCCTCCACTTT. The encoded protein is CSAHRGQGYNSPLHF. The chain has TRBV20-1 and TRBJ1-6; TRBD1 matches at 9 bases. The CDR3 is 15 residues long. Germline V gene sequence: CDR1 DFQATT, CDR2 SNEGSKA (reference sequence). J gave up 4 bases and V 6 bases, and 7 bases lay outside the gene matches.

This clonotype has a count of ten or more. Because the library targeted alpha chains, this beta chain is an off-target read whose size means little. This sequence joins TRBV6-5 and TRBJ2-7; TRBD2 agrees at 7 bases. After removal of 0 bases from V and 7 bases from J, the junction contained 12 bases not matched to a gene. Germline values: CDR1 MNHEY, CDR2 SVGAGI. This CDR3 contains 16 residues. Written as DNA, the CDR3 is TGTGCCAGCAGTTACTCGCGGGAGAGACCTCTAGGGGAGCAGTACTTC. Translating it yields CASSYSRERPLGEQYF.

This clonotype is medium-sized. As an off-target read in a library built for alpha chains, this beta chain has a frequency of little significance. The chain joins TRBV5-1 to TRBJ2-5; D not resolved. Per the germline V gene, CDR1 is SGHRS and CDR2 is YFSETQ. CDR3 length: 13 amino acids. V was shortened by 3 bases and J by 3 bases, with 9 bases between the two germline ends. The CDR3 nucleotides read TGCGCCAGCAGCTACTTACTGAAAGAGACCCAGTACTTC. Translating gives CASSYLLKETQYF.

This clonotype showed up many times. Little can be read into the size of this beta chain, an off-target read in a library designed for alpha chains. J is TRBJ2-1 and V is TRBV18; 10 bases agree with TRBD2. This CDR3 spans 15 amino acids. With 3 bases clipped from V and 8 bases from J, the junction kept 7 bases outside the gene matches. Germline loops: CDR1 KGHSH, CDR2 LQKENI. Here the CDR3 reads CASSPLAGEAHEQFF. The CDR3 nucleotides read TGTGCCAGCTCACCCCTAGCGGGAGAGGCCCATGAGCAGTTCTTC.

This clonotype was recorded many times. This beta chain slipped into a library made for alpha chains as a stray read, so its size is not meaningful. J is TRBJ1-5 and V is TRBV12-3 or TRBV12-4; the D is unclear. V lost 6 bases and J lost 1, with 4 bases in between. The CDR3 totals 12 residues. CDR3 nucleotides: TGTGCCAGCAGCGGAAGCAATCAGCCCCAGCATTTT. Its translation is CASSGSNQPQHF.

This clonotype was observed many times. This beta chain turned up in a library designed for alpha chains; as an off-target read, its abundance says little. The rearrangement joins TRBV12-3 or TRBV12-4 to TRBJ2-3; TRBD1 matches at 9 bases. CDR3 length: 15 residues. Trimming removed 6 bases from V and 3 bases from J; junction bases left unmatched: 7. The CDR3 DNA reads as TGTGCCAGCAGAAATACAGGGGGCGTAACAGATACGCAGTATTTT. This codes for CASRNTGGVTDTQYF.

This clonotype showed up many times. One end of the junction is discordant with germline, which a read error may explain. This beta chain came through as a stray read in a library set up for alpha chains, and its size says little. The chain couples TRBV7-7 to TRBJ2-7; weak D call: TRBD2 (5 bases). Germline CDR1 SSHAT, CDR2 FNYEAQ (reference sequence). CDR3 length: 15 amino acids. CDR3 DNA: TGTGCTAGCAGCTTACGACCAGGAGGCTTCTACGAGCAGTACTTC. The encoded protein is CASSLRPGGFYEQYF.

This clonotype was detected ten times or more. This beta chain represents an off-target read in a library built for alpha chains; its size is of limited meaning. The genes are TRBV6-5 and TRBJ1-5, with D perhaps matching TRBD1 (5 bases). Trimming left V 6 bases short and J 7 bases short, with 13 bases between. CDR3 length: 13 amino acids. Germline values: CDR1 MNHEY, CDR2 SVGAGI. The CDR3 protein is CASSPTGRQPQHF. The CDR3, as DNA: TGTGCCAGCAGCCCCACAGGTCGGCAGCCCCAGCATTTT.

The sample holds many counts of this clonotype. This beta chain lies outside the target of a library built for alpha chains; its clone size means little. The gene calls are TRBV29-1 and TRBJ2-1; a possible D gene is TRBD1 (5 bases). Germline loops: CDR1 SQVTM, CDR2 ANQGSEA. V shed 4 bases and J shed 4 bases, with 11 bases lying between them. The CDR3 length is 13 residues. The CDR3 region has the DNA TGCAGCGTTGCTGGCAGGGATTACAATGAGCAGTTCTTC. Its translation: CSVAGRDYNEQFF.

Many counts were recorded for this clonotype. The library was designed around alpha chains, so this beta chain is a stray read whose abundance carries little weight. V usage is TRBV20-1 and J usage is TRBJ2-1; perhaps D is TRBD1 or TRBD2 (5 bases each). This CDR3 region has 15 residues. Germline CDR1 is DFQATT and CDR2 is SNEGSKA (reference sequence). V was shortened by 6 bases and J by 10 bases, with 25 bases between the two germline ends. The CDR3 region is CSAYTGTGVIKEQFF. The CDR3 DNA is TGCAGTGCCTATACCGGGACGGGCGTAATTAAGGAGCAGTTCTTC.

In its sample, this clonotype was seen many times. In a library made to pick up alpha chains, this beta chain is a stray read with a size that means little. The chain couples TRBV20-1 to TRBJ1-4; D gene uncertain. V was trimmed by 1 base and J by 4 bases, leaving 13 bases between them. This CDR3 region has 15 residues. CDR1 DFQATT and CDR2 SNEGSKA come from the germline V gene (reference sequence). Here the CDR3 DNA reads TGCAGTGCTAGAGTTGAGGCCCCCTTTAATGAAAAACTGTTTTTT. Its protein product is CSARVEAPFNEKLFF.

As for this clonotype: Since it is a stray read in a library aimed at alpha chains, this beta chain has a size that is not meaningful. The chain combines TRBV5-1 with TRBJ2-3; 7 positions match TRBD1. Per germline, CDR1 SGHRS and CDR2 YFSETQ. Losses at the gene ends were 3 bases for V and 4 bases for J; bases not matched to a gene: 2. This CDR3 is 13 amino acids long. The CDR3 nucleotides read TGCGCCAGCAGCTCGACAGGGTCAGATACGCAGTATTTT. This gives the protein CASSSTGSDTQYF.

By proportion, this clonotype is medium-sized. Because the library targeted alpha chains, this beta chain is an off-target read whose size means little. The rearrangement links TRBV20-1 to TRBJ1-5; 7 bases match TRBD1. Trimming cost V 5 bases and J 9 bases; bases outside gene matches: 10. This CDR3 contains 13 residues. Germline V CDR1 and CDR2: DFQATT, SNEGSKA (reference sequence). The CDR3: CSAVDRAPGPQHF. For the CDR3, the DNA is TGCAGTGCTGTAGACAGGGCCCCGGGGCCCCAGCATTTT.